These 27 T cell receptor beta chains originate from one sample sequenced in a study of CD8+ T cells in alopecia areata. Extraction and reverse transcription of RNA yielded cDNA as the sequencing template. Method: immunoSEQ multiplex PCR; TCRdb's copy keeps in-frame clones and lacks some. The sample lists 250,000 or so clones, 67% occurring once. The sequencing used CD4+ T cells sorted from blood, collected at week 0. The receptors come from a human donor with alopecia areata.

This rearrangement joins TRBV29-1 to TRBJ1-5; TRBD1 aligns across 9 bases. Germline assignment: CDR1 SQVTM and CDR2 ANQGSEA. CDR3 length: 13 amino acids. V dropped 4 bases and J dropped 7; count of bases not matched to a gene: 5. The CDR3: CSVGTGVGQPQHF. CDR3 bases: TGCAGCGTTGGGACAGGGGTTGGGCAGCCCCAGCATTTT. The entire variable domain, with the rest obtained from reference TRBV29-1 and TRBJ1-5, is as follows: SAVISQKPSRDICQRGTSLTIQCQVDSQVTMMFWYRQQPGQSLTLIATANQGSEATYESGFVIDKFPISRPNLTFSTLTVSNMSPEDSSIYLCSVGTGVGQPQHFGDGTRLSIL.

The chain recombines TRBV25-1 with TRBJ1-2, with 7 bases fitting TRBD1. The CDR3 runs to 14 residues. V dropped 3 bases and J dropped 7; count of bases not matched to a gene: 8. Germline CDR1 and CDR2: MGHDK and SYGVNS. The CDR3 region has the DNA TGTGCCAGCAGTGACCGACAGGGTTTCGGTGGCTACACCTTC. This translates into CASSDRQGFGGYTF.

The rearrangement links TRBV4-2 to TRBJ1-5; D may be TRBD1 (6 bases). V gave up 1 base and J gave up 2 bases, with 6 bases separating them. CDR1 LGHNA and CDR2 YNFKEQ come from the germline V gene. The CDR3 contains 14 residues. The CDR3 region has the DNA TGTGCCAGCAGCCAAGGACAGGGCAATCAGCCCCAGCATTTT. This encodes CASSQGQGNQPQHF.

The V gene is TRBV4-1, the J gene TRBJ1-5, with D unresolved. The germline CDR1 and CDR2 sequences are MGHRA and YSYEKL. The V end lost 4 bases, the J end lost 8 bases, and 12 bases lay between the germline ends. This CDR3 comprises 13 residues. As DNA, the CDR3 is TGCGCCAGCAGCCGGGTTCTTCGGGAGCCCCAGCATTTT. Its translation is CASSRVLREPQHF.

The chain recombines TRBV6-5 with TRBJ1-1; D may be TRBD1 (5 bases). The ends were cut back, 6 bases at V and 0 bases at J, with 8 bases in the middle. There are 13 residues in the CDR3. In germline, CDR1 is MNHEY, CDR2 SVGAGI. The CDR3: CASRQVMNTEAFF. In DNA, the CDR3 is TGTGCCAGCAGACAGGTGATGAACACTGAAGCTTTCTTT.

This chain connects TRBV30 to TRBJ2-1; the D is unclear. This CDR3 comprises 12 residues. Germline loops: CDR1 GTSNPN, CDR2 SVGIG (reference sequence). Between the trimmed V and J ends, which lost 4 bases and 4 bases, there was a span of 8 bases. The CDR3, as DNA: TGTGCCTGGACAGACGGTTACAATGAGCAGTTCTTC. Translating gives CAWTDGYNEQFF.

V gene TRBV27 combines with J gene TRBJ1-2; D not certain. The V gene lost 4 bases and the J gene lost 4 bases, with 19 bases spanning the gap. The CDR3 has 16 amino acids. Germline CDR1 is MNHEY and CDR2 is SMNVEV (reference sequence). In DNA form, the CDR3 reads TGTGCCAGCAGTTCGAATCAGGCAGGTCTTAGCTATGGCTACACCTTC. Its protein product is CASSSNQAGLSYGYTF.

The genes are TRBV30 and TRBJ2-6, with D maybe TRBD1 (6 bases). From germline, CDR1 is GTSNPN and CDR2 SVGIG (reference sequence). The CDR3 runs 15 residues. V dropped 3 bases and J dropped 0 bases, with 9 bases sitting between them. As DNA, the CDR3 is TGTGCCTGGAGAAGGGGACACTCTGGGGCCAACGTCCTGACTTTC. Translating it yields CAWRRGHSGANVLTF.

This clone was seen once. CDR3 sequence: CAWSYAGNQPQHF. CDR3 nucleotides: TGTGCCTGGAGTTATGCCGGAAATCAGCCCCAGCATTTT. The V and J genes are TRBV30 and TRBJ1-5, with unresolved D. The V gene lost 2 bases and the J gene lost 4 bases, with 9 bases spanning the gap. CDR1 and CDR2 (germline): GTSNPN, SVGIG (reference sequence). The CDR3 is 13 amino acids.

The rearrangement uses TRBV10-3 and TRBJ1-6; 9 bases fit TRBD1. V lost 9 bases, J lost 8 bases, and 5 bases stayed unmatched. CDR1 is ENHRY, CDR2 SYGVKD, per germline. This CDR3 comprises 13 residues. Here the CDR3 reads CAIQGAEDSPLHF. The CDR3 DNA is TGTGCCATACAGGGGGCCGAGGATTCACCCCTCCACTTT.

In DNA, the CDR3 is TGTGCCGGGGGTCCGGGACCTGAAGCTTTCTTT. Its translation: CAGGPGPEAFF. V gene TRBV30 combines with J gene TRBJ1-1; the D gene is possibly TRBD1 (5 bases). Per the germline V gene, CDR1 is GTSNPN and CDR2 is SVGIG (reference sequence). The CDR3 consists of 11 residues. V lost 8 bases to trimming and J lost 6 bases, with 13 bases between them. The full variable domain, its missing parts supplied by reference TRBV30 and TRBJ1-1, is SQTIHQWPATLVQPVGSPLSLECTVEGTSNPNLYWYRQAAGRGLQLLFYSVGIGQISSEVPQNLSASRPQDRQFILSSKKLLLSDSGFYLCAGGPGPEAFFGQGTRLTVV.

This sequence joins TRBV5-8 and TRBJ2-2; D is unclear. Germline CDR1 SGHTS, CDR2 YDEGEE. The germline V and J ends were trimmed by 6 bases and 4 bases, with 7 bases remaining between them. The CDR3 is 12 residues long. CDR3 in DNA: TGTGCCAGCAATAGGGTCACCGGGGAGCTGTTTTTT. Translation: CASNRVTGELFF.

The DNA for the CDR3 is TGTGCCAGCAGCTTAGCTACTGGACACATCTCCTACGAGCAGTACTTC. Translating gives CASSLATGHISYEQYF. The chain uses TRBV7-2 and TRBJ2-7; D is possibly TRBD1 (5 bases). The V gene's germline CDR1 is SGHTA and CDR2 FQGNSA. CDR3 length: 16 amino acids. V lost 0 bases and J 0 bases, leaving 12 bases between the germline ends. Combining the CDR3 with reference TRBV7-2 and TRBJ2-7 gives the whole variable domain GAGVSQSPSNKVTEKGKDVELRCDPISGHTALYWYRQSLGQGLEFLIYFQGNSAPDKSGLPSDRFSAERTGGSVSTLTIQRTQQEDSAVYLCASSLATGHISYEQYFGPGTRLTVT.

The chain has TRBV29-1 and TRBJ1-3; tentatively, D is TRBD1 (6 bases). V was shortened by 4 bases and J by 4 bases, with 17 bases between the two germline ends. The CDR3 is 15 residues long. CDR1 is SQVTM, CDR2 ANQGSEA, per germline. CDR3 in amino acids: CSVVSTGSEGNTIYF. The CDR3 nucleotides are TGCAGCGTTGTGTCGACAGGCTCAGAAGGAAACACCATATATTTT.

This CDR3 reads CASSPRVGTGELFF. In nucleotides, the CDR3 is TGTGCCAGCTCACCACGCGTGGGGACCGGGGAGCTGTTTTTT. This chain joins TRBV18 and TRBJ2-2; D remains ambiguous. This CDR3 has 14 residues. The germline gives CDR1 KGHSH, CDR2 LQKENI. V lost 1 base, J lost 5 bases, and 8 bases lay in between.

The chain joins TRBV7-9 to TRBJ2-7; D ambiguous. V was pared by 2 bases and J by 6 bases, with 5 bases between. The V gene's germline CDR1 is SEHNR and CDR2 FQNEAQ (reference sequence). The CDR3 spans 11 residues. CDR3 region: CASSLLLEQYF. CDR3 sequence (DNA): TGTGCCAGCAGCTTACTTCTCGAGCAGTACTTC.

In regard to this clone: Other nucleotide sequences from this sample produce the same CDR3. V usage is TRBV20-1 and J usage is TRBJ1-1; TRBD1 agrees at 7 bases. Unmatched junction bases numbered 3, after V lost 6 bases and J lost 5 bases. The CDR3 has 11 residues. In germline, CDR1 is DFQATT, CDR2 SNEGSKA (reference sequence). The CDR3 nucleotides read TGCAGTGCCAGGGGGGGTACTGAAGCTTTCTTT. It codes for CSARGGTEAFF.

The CDR3 region has the DNA TGCAGCGGACGTCGGGGGCCCAATGAAAAACTGTTTTTT. Its translation: CSGRRGPNEKLFF. The chain uses TRBV29-1 and TRBJ1-4; D may be TRBD1 (6 bases). The CDR3 is 13 amino acids. The V end was cut by 7 bases, the J end by 5 bases, with 14 bases between. Germline CDR1 and CDR2: SQVTM and ANQGSEA.

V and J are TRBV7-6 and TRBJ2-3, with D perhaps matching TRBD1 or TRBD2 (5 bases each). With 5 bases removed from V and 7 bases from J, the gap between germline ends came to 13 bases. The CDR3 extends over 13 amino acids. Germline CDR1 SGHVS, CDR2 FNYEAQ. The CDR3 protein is CASSLGTGNTQYF. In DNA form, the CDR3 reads TGTGCCAGCAGCCTAGGGACGGGCAATACGCAGTATTTT.

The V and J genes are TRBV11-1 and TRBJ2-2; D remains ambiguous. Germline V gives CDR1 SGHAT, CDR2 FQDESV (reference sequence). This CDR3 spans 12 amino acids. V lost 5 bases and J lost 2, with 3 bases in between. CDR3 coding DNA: TGTGCCAGCAGCCAAAACACCGGGGAGCTGTTTTTT. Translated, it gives CASSQNTGELFF.

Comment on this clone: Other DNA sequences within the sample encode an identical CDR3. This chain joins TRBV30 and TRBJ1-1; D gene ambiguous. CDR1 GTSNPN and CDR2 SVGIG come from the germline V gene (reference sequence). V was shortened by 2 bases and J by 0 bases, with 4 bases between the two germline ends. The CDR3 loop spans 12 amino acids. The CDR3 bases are TGTGCCTGGAGTCGGATGAACACTGAAGCTTTCTTT. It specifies CAWSRMNTEAFF.

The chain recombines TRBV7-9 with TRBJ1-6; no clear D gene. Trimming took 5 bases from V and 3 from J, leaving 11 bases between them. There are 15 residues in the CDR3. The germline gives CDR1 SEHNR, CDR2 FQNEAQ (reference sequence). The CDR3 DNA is TGTGCCAGCAGCCTAGTCTCAGACTATAATTCACCCCTCCACTTT. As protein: CASSLVSDYNSPLHF. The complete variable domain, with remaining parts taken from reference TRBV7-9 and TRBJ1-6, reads DTGVSQNPRHKITKRGQNVTFRCDPISEHNRLYWYRQTLGQGPEFLTYFQNEAQLEKSRLLSDRFSAERPKGSFSTLEIQRTEQGDSAMYLCASSLVSDYNSPLHFGNGTRLTVT.

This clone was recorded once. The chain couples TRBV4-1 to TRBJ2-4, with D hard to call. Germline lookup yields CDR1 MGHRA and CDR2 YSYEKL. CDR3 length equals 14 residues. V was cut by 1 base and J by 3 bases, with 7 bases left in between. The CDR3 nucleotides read TGCGCCAGCAGCCAAGTCTGGGACAAAAACATTCAGTACTTC. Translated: CASSQVWDKNIQYF.

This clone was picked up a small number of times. The DNA for the CDR3 is TGTGCCAGCAGACAAAGGGACCTTCCATACTACGAGCAGTACTTC. Encoded protein: CASRQRDLPYYEQYF. This chain uses TRBV7-8 with TRBJ2-7; D tentatively fits TRBD1 or TRBD2 (5 bases each). Germline CDR1 is SGHVS and CDR2 is FQNEAQ. The CDR3 consists of 15 residues. V lost 6 bases and J 3 bases, leaving 18 bases between the germline ends.

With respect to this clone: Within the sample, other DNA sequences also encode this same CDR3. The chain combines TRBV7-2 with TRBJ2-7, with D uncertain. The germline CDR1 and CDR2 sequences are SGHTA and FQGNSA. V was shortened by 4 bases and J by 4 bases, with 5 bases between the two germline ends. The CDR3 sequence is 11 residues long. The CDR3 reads CASSSQYEQYF. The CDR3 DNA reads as TGTGCCAGCAGCTCACAGTACGAGCAGTACTTC. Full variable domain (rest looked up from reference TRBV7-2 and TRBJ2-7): GAGVSQSPSNKVTEKGKDVELRCDPISGHTALYWYRQSLGQGLEFLIYFQGNSAPDKSGLPSDRFSAERTGGSVSTLTIQRTQQEDSAVYLCASSSQYEQYFGPGTRLTVT.

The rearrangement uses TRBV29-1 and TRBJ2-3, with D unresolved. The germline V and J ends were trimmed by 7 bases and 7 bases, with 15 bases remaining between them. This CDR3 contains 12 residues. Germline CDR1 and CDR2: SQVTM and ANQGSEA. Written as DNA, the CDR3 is TGCAGCGCAGCATACAGCCAAAATACGCAGTATTTT. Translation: CSAAYSQNTQYF.

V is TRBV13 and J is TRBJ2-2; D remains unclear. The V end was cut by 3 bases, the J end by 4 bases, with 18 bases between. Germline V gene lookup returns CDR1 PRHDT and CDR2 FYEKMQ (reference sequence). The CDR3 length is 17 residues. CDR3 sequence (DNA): TGTGCCAGCAGCTTCCTGACCCCTACCCTGGGCACCGGGGAGCTGTTTTTT. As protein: CASSFLTPTLGTGELFF. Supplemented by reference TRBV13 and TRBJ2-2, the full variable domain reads AAGVIQSPRHLIKEKRETATLKCYPIPRHDTVYWYQQGPGQDPQFLISFYEKMQSDKGSIPDRFSAQQFSDYHSELNMSSLELGDSALYFCASSFLTPTLGTGELFFGEGSRLTVL.